Following are 5 T cell receptor beta chains from one sample sequenced in a study of T-cell reconstitution after alpha-beta-depleted transplantation in children. Researchers prepared the TCRbeta library using unique molecular identifiers, the study reports. TCRdb reanalysed the PCR reads using MiXCR and keeps one entry per CDR3 protein. This sample has 200,000 or so distinct CDR3 sequences, with approximately 8.4% found just once. Material: PBMCs, mostly from graft donor cells, obtained 360 days after TCRalphabeta/CD19-depleted stem cell transplant. The receptors come from a male patient between 2 and 10 years old who had a stem cell transplant for acute myeloid leukemia, so the T cells may come from the graft donor.

This clonotype has more than one count but fewer than ten. The chain joins TRBV11-1 to TRBJ2-7; D is undetermined. Germline CDR1 SGHAT, CDR2 FQDESV (reference sequence). V was clipped by 5 bases and J by 0 bases, with 17 bases between them. The CDR3 runs 16 residues. CDR3 sequence: CASSVPPWAASYEQYF. As DNA, the CDR3 is TGTGCCAGCAGCGTCCCTCCATGGGCCGCCTCCTACGAGCAGTACTTC.

The chain recombines TRBV10-3 with TRBJ2-1; D is possibly TRBD1 (5 bases). This CDR3 comprises 13 residues. Trimming removed 7 bases at V and 6 bases at J, with 13 bases between. Germline CDR1 ENHRY, CDR2 SYGVKD. CDR3 in DNA: TGTGCCATCACCAAGACAGAAATCAATGAGCAGTTCTTC. This gives the protein CAITKTEINEQFF.

This clonotype showed up many times. The J gene is TRBJ2-1, the V gene TRBV5-1; TRBD1 is a possible D gene (5 bases). The germline gives CDR1 SGHRS, CDR2 YFSETQ. V lost 4 bases and J 7 bases, leaving 12 bases between the germline ends. The CDR3 spans 13 residues. This chain's CDR3 is CASSIGVVNEQFF. In DNA, the CDR3 is TGCGCCAGCAGCATAGGGGTTGTAAATGAGCAGTTCTTC.

The chain is built from TRBV7-2 and TRBJ1-5; TRBD1 might be the D (5 bases). The V and J ends lost 1 base and 4 bases respectively, with 11 bases between them. Germline CDR1 and CDR2: SGHTA and FQGNSA. CDR3 size: 15 residues. CDR3 sequence: CASSLVGPRNQPQHF. The CDR3 DNA reads TGTGCCAGCAGCTTAGTGGGGCCGAGAAATCAGCCCCAGCATTTT.

This chain joins TRBV7-9 and TRBJ2-5, with 7 bases fitting TRBD1. The CDR3 totals 16 residues. CDR1 is SEHNR, CDR2 FQNEAQ, per germline (reference sequence). The ends lost 4 bases at V and 2 bases at J; junction bases unmatched: 10. CDR3 protein: CASSSLTGRRQETQYF. The CDR3 DNA follows: TGTGCCAGCAGCTCGCTGACAGGGAGAAGGCAAGAGACCCAGTACTTC.